Listed here are 16 T cell receptor beta chains from one sample, sequenced in a study of cytomegalovirus exposure and HLA in healthy donors. PCR used 60 Vbeta primers and 13 Jbeta primers. Produced via immunoSEQ multiplex PCR; TCRdb's table is partial and in-frame only. The specimen's table records 110,000 to 150,000 clones. The sample taken for sequencing was PBMCs. Source of these receptors: a man in his forties in good health and CMV-seronegative.

This rearrangement joins TRBV7-9 to TRBJ2-4; maybe TRBD1 (6 bases). This CDR3 contains 11 residues. V dropped 5 bases and J dropped 13 bases, with 12 bases sitting between them. Germline V gives CDR1 SEHNR, CDR2 FQNEAQ (reference sequence). CDR3 DNA: TGTGCCAGCAGCCCCGGACAGCCCCAGTACTTC. Its translation: CASSPGQPQYF.

The rearrangement joins TRBV5-6 to TRBJ2-7; perhaps TRBD2 as D (5 bases). With 4 bases removed from V and 6 bases from J, the gap between germline ends came to 11 bases. The CDR3 consists of 12 residues. Germline CDR1 SGHDT, CDR2 YYEEEE. CDR3 sequence (DNA): TGTGCCAGCAGCCCGATACGGGGCGAGCAGTACTTC. Translating gives CASSPIRGEQYF.

The chain uses TRBV9 and TRBJ2-3; 11 bases map to TRBD2. The junction had 3 bases not matched to a gene; V was cut back by 5 bases and J by 1 base. CDR3 length equals 15 residues. Germline V gives CDR1 SGDLS, CDR2 YYNGEE. The CDR3 here is CASSKLAGGTDTQYF. CDR3 DNA: TGTGCCAGCAGTAAACTAGCGGGGGGCACAGATACGCAGTATTTT.

The chain employs TRBV10-2 and TRBJ1-1, with D perhaps TRBD1 (5 bases). The germline V gene has CDR1 WSHSY and CDR2 SAAADI. Trimming took 5 bases from V and 5 from J, leaving 21 bases between them. The CDR3 runs to 16 residues. CDR3 nucleotides: TGCGCCAGCAGTATGGGGACTGCAACAACGGGGACTGAAGCTTTCTTT. Protein product: CASSMGTATTGTEAFF.

The J gene is TRBJ2-1, the V gene TRBV12-5; possibly TRBD1 for D (6 bases). The CDR3 has 13 amino acids. CDR1 LGHNT and CDR2 FRNRAP come from the germline V gene. Trimming left V 6 bases short and J 7 bases short, with 13 bases between. The CDR3 DNA reads TGTGCTAGTGGGTTAGGGGGACGGAATGAGCAGTTCTTC. Translation: CASGLGGRNEQFF.

The chain couples TRBV7-2 to TRBJ2-5, with a possible D match to TRBD2 (6 bases). CDR1 and CDR2 (germline): SGHTA, FQGNSA. Trimming cost V 5 bases and J 9 bases, with 7 bases left between them. CDR3 length: 10 amino acids. The CDR3 nucleotides are TGTGCCAGCAGCCCGGGGGCCCAGTACTTC. It yields the protein CASSPGAQYF.

The chain couples TRBV27 to TRBJ1-1; 9 bases fit TRBD1. Germline CDR1 MNHEY, CDR2 SMNVEV (reference sequence). The CDR3 is 16 amino acids. J lost 5 bases, V lost 4 bases, and 11 bases had no gene match. The CDR3 loop reads CASSSDRGPFLTEAFF. Written as DNA, the CDR3 is TGTGCCAGCAGTTCGGACAGGGGACCTTTTCTGACTGAAGCTTTCTTT.

The chain combines TRBV2 with TRBJ2-7, with 7 bases identical to TRBD1. The CDR3 totals 13 residues. Losses at the gene ends were 5 bases for V and 1 base for J; bases not matched to a gene: 2. Germline V lookup: CDR1 SNHLY, CDR2 FYNNEI. CDR3 region: CASSRDSSYEQYF. The CDR3 nucleotides are TGTGCCAGCAGTCGGGACAGTTCCTACGAGCAGTACTTC.

The V gene is TRBV27, the J gene TRBJ2-2, with D uncertain. The CDR3 length is 15 residues. The germline CDR1 and CDR2 sequences are MNHEY and SMNVEV (reference sequence). Trimming removed 0 bases at V and 2 bases at J, with 7 bases between. This CDR3 reads CASSLSYYNTGELFF. The CDR3 bases are TGTGCCAGCAGTTTATCCTACTATAACACCGGGGAGCTGTTTTTT.

This rearrangement joins TRBV6-5 to TRBJ1-3, with a possible D match to TRBD1 (6 bases). V dropped 6 bases and J dropped 0 bases, with 9 bases sitting between them. This CDR3 spans 14 amino acids. Germline CDR1 and CDR2: MNHEY and SVGAGI. CDR3 bases: TGTGCCAGCAGACAGGGCCTCTCTGGAAACACCATATATTTT. This translates into CASRQGLSGNTIYF.

The chain combines TRBV5-1 with TRBJ1-2; perhaps TRBD1 as D (5 bases). The CDR3 length is 14 residues. CDR1 and CDR2 from the germline V gene are SGHRS and YFSETQ. V was clipped by 1 base and J by 6 bases, with 13 bases between them. The CDR3 reads CASSLIDPRDGYTF. CDR3 in DNA: TGCGCCAGCAGCTTGATCGACCCCAGGGATGGCTACACCTTC.

This sequence joins TRBV6-6 and TRBJ2-7, with TRBD1 as a possible D gene (5 bases). This CDR3 comprises 14 residues. With 8 bases removed from V and 6 bases from J, the gap between germline ends came to 20 bases. Germline V CDR1 and CDR2: MNHNY, SVGAGI (reference sequence). Here the CDR3 reads CASSLGLSSREQYF. The CDR3 nucleotides read TGTGCCAGCTCTCTGGGGCTTAGTTCTCGCGAGCAGTACTTC.

This chain uses TRBV6-5 with TRBJ2-7, with 8 bases fitting TRBD2. This CDR3 has 15 residues. Trimming removed 2 bases from V and 2 bases from J; junction bases left unmatched: 5. From germline, CDR1 is MNHEY and CDR2 SVGAGI. This CDR3 is CASSYEVAGPYEQYF. CDR3 sequence (DNA): TGTGCCAGCAGTTACGAGGTAGCGGGACCCTACGAGCAGTACTTC.

The rearrangement uses TRBV7-2 and TRBJ2-5; 7 bases are shared with TRBD1. Germline CDR1 is SGHTA and CDR2 is FQGNSA. The CDR3 contains 14 residues. The ends lost 1 base at V and 4 bases at J; junction bases unmatched: 3. The DNA of the CDR3 is TGTGCCAGCAGCTTAGGACAGGGTATAGAGACCCAGTACTTC. This encodes CASSLGQGIETQYF.

CDR3 protein: CASSEGIQETQYF. In DNA, the CDR3 is TGTGCCAGCAGTGAGGGCATCCAAGAGACCCAGTACTTC. The chain carries TRBV2 and TRBJ2-5, with no clear D. CDR1 and CDR2 from the germline V gene are SNHLY and FYNNEI. V shed 3 bases and J shed 1 base, with 6 bases lying between them. The CDR3 runs to 13 residues.

For the CDR3, the DNA is TGTGCCAGCAGCCTAAAGCCCGCCGGGACAGGGAGGGAGACCCAGTACTTC. Its translation is CASSLKPAGTGRETQYF. This chain joins TRBV7-9 and TRBJ2-5, with 9 bases that match TRBD1. J gave up 5 bases and V 5 bases, and 15 bases lay outside the gene matches. Germline-derived CDR1 and CDR2 are SEHNR and FQNEAQ (reference sequence). The CDR3 length is 17 residues.